This TCR beta chain came from a study of beta chain features in type 1 diabetes. Deletions cut 4 bases from V and 5 bases from J, with 12 bases between. Germline values: CDR1 KGHSH, CDR2 LQKENI. The CDR3 has 13 amino acids. One heparinised draw of blood, averaging around 120 mL, came from each donor. Isolation of CD4+ naive, central memory, regulatory and stem cell-like memory cells was achieved by sorting via CD45RO/CCR7/CD25/CD127/CD95/CD27. Expressed TCRB transcripts were sequenced because the entire RNA isolate underwent reverse transcription. Profiled with immunoSEQ multiplex PCR; TCRdb holds only in-frame clones, not every one. Of around 190,000 clones in the sample, about an eighth were seen once.

This chain uses TRBV18 with TRBJ2-7, with a possible D match to TRBD1 (6 bases). This clonotype was obtained from a woman aged 18-35 years in good health. The sequenced sample was central memory CD4+ T cells from blood. In DNA form, the CDR3 reads TGTGCCAGCTCACGGGACAATTGGAACGAGCAGTACTTC. This sequence encodes CASSRDNWNEQYF. The variable domain in full, completed from reference TRBV18 and TRBJ2-7, reads NAGVMQNPRHLVRRRGQEARLRCSPMKGHSHVYWYRQLPEEGLKFMVYLQKENIIDESGMPKERFSAEFPKEGPSILRIQQVVRGDSAAYFCASSRDNWNEQYFGPGTRLTVT.